What follows describes a single T cell receptor (beta chain). The CDR3 runs 14 residues. V dropped 4 bases and J dropped 4; count of bases not matched to a gene: 4. Through a sample-barcoded 5' primer and a J-beta primer mix, a second PCR was run for roughly 6 to 11 cycles. TCRdb independently ran MiXCR on the 5' RACE reads; one entry per CDR3 protein. The sample holds hundreds of thousands of distinct CDR3 sequences; about 50% are singletons and the top ten take roughly 13%. The data originate from a study of blood T cells in healthy people across ages. The chain is built from TRBV12-3 or TRBV12-4 and TRBJ1-5; 7 nucleotides match TRBD1. Sequences were obtained from blood. This TCR derives from a woman older than 75 in good health. The CDR3 sequence is CASSWDSSNQPQHF. The CDR3 nucleotides are TGTGCCAGCAGTTGGGACAGTTCAAATCAGCCCCAGCATTTT.